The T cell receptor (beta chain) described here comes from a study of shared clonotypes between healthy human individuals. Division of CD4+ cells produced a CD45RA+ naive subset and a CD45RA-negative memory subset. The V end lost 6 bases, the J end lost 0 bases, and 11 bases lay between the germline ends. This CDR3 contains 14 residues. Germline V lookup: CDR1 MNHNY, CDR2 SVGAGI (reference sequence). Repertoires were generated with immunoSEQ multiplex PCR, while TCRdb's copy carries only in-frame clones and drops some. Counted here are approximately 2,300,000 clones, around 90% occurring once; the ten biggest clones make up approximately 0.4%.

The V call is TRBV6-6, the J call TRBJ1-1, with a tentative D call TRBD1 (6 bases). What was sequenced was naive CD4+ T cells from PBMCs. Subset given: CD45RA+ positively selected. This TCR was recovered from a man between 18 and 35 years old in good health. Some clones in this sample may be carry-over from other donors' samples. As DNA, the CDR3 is TGTGCCAGCAGACCGGGACAACTGAACACTGAAGCTTTCTTT. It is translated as CASRPGQLNTEAFF.